This TCR beta chain was found in a study of graft-versus-host responses after intestinal transplantation. On the study more broadly: Multivisceral, liver-intestinal, or isolated intestinal grafts went to recipients. Every recipient had anti-thymocyte globulin induction and roughly three years of tacrolimus plus steroids.

TCRdb's table, derived via immunoSEQ multiplex PCR, lists solely in-frame clones and lacks some. The sample gives approximately 88,000 clones, 90% of which show up once; less than 0.12% is in the top ten. The V and J ends lost 5 bases and 5 bases respectively, with 12 bases between them. Per germline, CDR1 LNHDA and CDR2 SQIVND (reference sequence). The CDR3 covers 13 residues. Worth noting for this clone: The antigen is not known.

The TCR comes from a human donor who received an intestinal transplant. Sequencing was performed on unstimulated CD4+ T cells sorted from spleen or lymph node cells, taken before intestinal transplant. This sequence joins TRBV19 and TRBJ2-5, with D unresolved. CDR3 region: CASSSDSQETQYF. For the CDR3, the DNA is TGTGCCAGTAGTTCCGACTCTCAGGAGACCCAGTACTTC.